One sample yielded the 14 T cell receptor beta chains listed below, sequenced in a study of cytomegalovirus exposure and HLA in healthy donors. The PCR was carried out with 60 Vbeta primers and 13 Jbeta primers. Method: immunoSEQ multiplex PCR; TCRdb's copy keeps in-frame clones and lacks some. The sample records about 110,000 clones, around 70% being singletons. Sequences were obtained from PBMCs. Receptors were obtained from a woman in her sixties or seventies in good health and CMV-seropositive.

In nucleotides, the CDR3 is TGTGCCAGCAGCTTACAAGGGGACGGGGGGCATCAGCCCCAGCATTTT. Its translation is CASSLQGDGGHQPQHF. The chain recombines TRBV7-9 with TRBJ1-5; maybe TRBD1 (6 bases). The length of the CDR3 is 16 residues. Between the trimmed V and J ends, which lost 2 bases and 5 bases, there was a span of 16 bases. In germline, CDR1 is SEHNR, CDR2 FQNEAQ (reference sequence). The full variable domain, rest sourced from reference TRBV7-9 and TRBJ1-5, is DTGVSQNPRHKITKRGQNVTFRCDPISEHNRLYWYRQTLGQGPEFLTYFQNEAQLEKSRLLSDRFSAERPKGSFSTLEIQRTEQGDSAMYLCASSLQGDGGHQPQHFGDGTRLSIL.

The rearrangement joins TRBV5-1 to TRBJ2-2, with 7 bases fitting TRBD1. The CDR3 has 15 amino acids. V shed 6 bases, J shed 6 bases, and the junction held 11 bases outside the gene matches. CDR1 is SGHRS and CDR2 is YFSETQ in the germline V gene. As DNA, the CDR3 is TGCGCCAGCACCCCGGGACAGAGTGGGGCCGGGGAGCTGTTTTTT. This translates into CASTPGQSGAGELFF.

The rearrangement joins TRBV10-3 to TRBJ1-2; 8 nucleotides agree with TRBD1. This CDR3 is built from 14 residues. CDR1 and CDR2 from the germline V gene are ENHRY and SYGVKD. The ends lost 3 bases at V and 7 bases at J; junction bases unmatched: 7. The CDR3 here is CAISDLTGGAGYTF. CDR3 sequence (DNA): TGTGCCATCAGTGATCTAACAGGGGGGGCTGGCTACACCTTC.

The V and J genes are TRBV6-6 and TRBJ1-2; TRBD1 aligns across 8 bases. V lost 1 base and J lost 6; bases outside the gene matches: 7. CDR1 MNHNY and CDR2 SVGAGI come from the germline V gene (reference sequence). This CDR3 contains 15 residues. CDR3 in DNA: TGTGCCAGCAGTTACTTAGGGCAGGGGGCGGATGGCTACACCTTC. It codes for CASSYLGQGADGYTF.

This chain joins TRBV18 and TRBJ2-5; TRBD1 matches at 7 bases. Unmatched junction bases numbered 4, after V lost 1 base and J lost 2 bases. Germline CDR1 and CDR2: KGHSH and LQKENI. The CDR3 is 15 residues long. CDR3 sequence (DNA): TGTGCCAGCTCACCACGAACAGGGGAACAAGAGACCCAGTACTTC. Translated, it gives CASSPRTGEQETQYF.

V gene TRBV11-2 combines with J gene TRBJ2-1; TRBD2 matches at 11 bases. The germline V gene encodes CDR1 SGHAT and CDR2 FQNNGV. J gave up 4 bases and V 8 bases, and 4 bases lay outside the gene matches. The CDR3 sequence is 14 residues long. This CDR3 is CASLRTSGYNEQFF. In DNA, the CDR3 is TGTGCCAGCCTCCGGACTAGCGGGTACAATGAGCAGTTCTTC. The full variable domain, completed using reference TRBV11-2 and TRBJ2-1, is EAGVAQSPRYKIIEKRQSVAFWCNPISGHATLYWYQQILGQGPKLLIQFQNNGVVDDSQLPKDRFSAERLKGVDSTLKIQPAKLEDSAVYLCASLRTSGYNEQFFGPGTRLTVL.

V gene TRBV29-1 combines with J gene TRBJ2-7, with 10 positions matching TRBD2. This CDR3 region has 13 residues. Per the germline V gene, CDR1 is SQVTM and CDR2 is ANQGSEA. J lost 3 bases, V lost 5 bases, and 4 bases had no gene match. CDR3 sequence: CSVRTSGNYEQYF. In DNA, the CDR3 is TGCAGCGTTAGGACTAGCGGAAACTACGAGCAGTACTTC.

V is TRBV5-1 and J is TRBJ1-2, with D possibly matching TRBD1 (5 bases). The V gene lost 3 bases and the J gene lost 3 bases, with 12 bases spanning the gap. The CDR3 sequence is 14 residues long. Germline V lookup: CDR1 SGHRS, CDR2 YFSETQ. Here the CDR3 DNA reads TGCGCCAGCAGCTCGGACGGGGGTCACTATGGCTACACCTTC. This gives the protein CASSSDGGHYGYTF.

This sequence joins TRBV7-6 and TRBJ2-5; TRBD1 might be the D (5 bases). Trimming removed 0 bases from V and 3 bases from J, with 8 bases in between. The CDR3 totals 14 residues. Germline-derived CDR1 and CDR2 are SGHVS and FNYEAQ. The CDR3 sequence is CASSLARAKETQYF. CDR3 coding DNA: TGTGCCAGCAGCTTAGCCAGGGCCAAAGAGACCCAGTACTTC. Full variable domain (missing parts from reference TRBV7-6 and TRBJ2-5): GAGVSQSPRYKVTKRGQDVALRCDPISGHVSLYWYRQALGQGPEFLTYFNYEAQQDKSGLPNDRFSAERPEGSISTLTIQRTEQRDSAMYRCASSLARAKETQYFGPGTRLLVL.

V is TRBV18 and J is TRBJ2-3; possibly TRBD2 for D (6 bases). CDR1 is KGHSH, CDR2 LQKENI, per germline. This CDR3 is 16 amino acids long. V dropped 2 bases and J dropped 2 bases, with 14 bases sitting between them. CDR3 residues: CASSPWARGDTDTQYF. DNA of the CDR3: TGTGCCAGCTCACCATGGGCCCGCGGGGACACAGATACGCAGTATTTT. Complete variable domain (other parts from reference TRBV18 and TRBJ2-3): NAGVMQNPRHLVRRRGQEARLRCSPMKGHSHVYWYRQLPEEGLKFMVYLQKENIIDESGMPKERFSAEFPKEGPSILRIQQVVRGDSAAYFCASSPWARGDTDTQYFGPGTRLTVL.

About this clone: Other DNA sequences in the same sample also yield this CDR3. This chain links TRBV7-6 with TRBJ1-2, with 10 bases that match TRBD1. The germline V gene has CDR1 SGHVS and CDR2 FNYEAQ. This CDR3 has 14 amino acids. Germline trimming cut 5 bases from V and 2 bases from J; bases unmatched to any gene: 2. The CDR3 DNA reads as TGTGCCAGCAGCCCGGGACAGGGGAACTATGGCTACACCTTC. Residues: CASSPGQGNYGYTF.

V usage is TRBV11-2 and J usage is TRBJ1-2; a weak D match, TRBD1 (6 bases). Germline V lookup: CDR1 SGHAT, CDR2 FQNNGV. The CDR3 totals 14 residues. With 3 bases removed from V and 5 bases from J, the gap between germline ends came to 13 bases. DNA for the CDR3: TGTGCCAGCAGCTTCACCGACAGGTGGTATGGCTACACCTTC. The encoded protein is CASSFTDRWYGYTF.

The rearrangement joins TRBV29-1 to TRBJ1-4; D is possibly TRBD1 (5 bases). This CDR3 region has 13 residues. Germline values: CDR1 SQVTM, CDR2 ANQGSEA. V lost 7 bases to trimming and J lost 3 bases, with 12 bases between them. The CDR3 protein is CSGAGGANEKLFF. The CDR3 DNA reads TGCAGCGGTGCGGGGGGAGCTAATGAAAAACTGTTTTTT.

The chain is built from TRBV19 and TRBJ2-7; 10 bases are a match to TRBD1. CDR1 LNHDA and CDR2 SQIVND come from the germline V gene (reference sequence). The V and J ends lost 6 bases and 4 bases, in that order; junction bases with no gene match: 6. The CDR3 is 14 amino acids. The CDR3 DNA reads TGTGCCAGTAGCGGGACAGGGGTTGTGTACGAGCAGTACTTC. Protein product: CASSGTGVVYEQYF. Full variable domain (outside the CDR3, taken from reference TRBV19 and TRBJ2-7): DGGITQSPKYLFRKEGQNVTLSCEQNLNHDAMYWYRQDPGQGLRLIYYSQIVNDFQKGDIAEGYSVSREKKESFPLTVTSAQKNPTAFYLCASSGTGVVYEQYFGPGTRLTVT.